This paragraph covers one TCR beta chain sequence. Its specificity is unknown. The sample is drawn from a study of cytotoxic CD8 clonotypes in ibrutinib-treated CLL. Study-wide findings and caveats: Public clonotypes were uncommon and contracted or stayed stable on treatment.

The assay was immunoSEQ multiplex PCR, and TCRdb's table has in-frame clones only and misses some. The repertoire holds 300,000 to 400,000 clones, under 70% seen once, with 6.3% in the top ten. The CDR3 covers 15 residues. The germline V and J ends were trimmed by 0 bases and 3 bases, with 11 bases remaining between them. The germline V gene encodes CDR1 WSHSY and CDR2 SAAADI. The receptor was isolated from a human donor with chronic lymphocytic leukemia. The chain recombines TRBV10-2 with TRBJ1-2, with unresolved D. The sample here was PBMCs, taken after 36 months of ibrutinib treatment. CDR3 nucleotides: TGCGCCAGCAGTGAGTCGGCTGGGGTTCACTATGGCTACACCTTC. Protein: CASSESAGVHYGYTF.